This TCR beta chain was identified during a study of blood T cell repertoires in COVID-19 (dated by TCRdb to 2020 to 2021). For context, the study as a whole: Samples from collaborators originated in the United States, Italy and Spain and spanned both the acute and convalescent phases of COVID-19. Samples came from the ongoing ImmuneRACE study (first 160 participants) plus 1,254 subjects from 6 global collaborators. The prospective study material was composed of cDNA or gDNA derived from T cells, B-cell-depleted T cells, or PBMCs. HLA class I and class II types, where available, came from metadata supplied by the sample provider rather than from assay-based typing. Subjects who had been exposed to COVID-19, were actively infected with it, or had recovered from it provided the deeply sampled blood TCRbeta repertoires that made up the dataset. The repertoires were released in a freely available public database intended as a resource for research on the immune response to SARS-CoV-2. A de-identified subject ID, COVID-19 status, age in years and sex were almost always included in the sample metadata. Broader findings and caveats from the paper: The amount of clinical and demographic metadata varied by source and participant and was provided uncurated.

TCRbeta CDR3 regions were amplified from genomic DNA using the immunoSEQ Assay, a bias-controlled multiplex PCR. The published analysis was carried out like this. The number of nucleated cells in each sample was estimated from the amplification of reference gene primers within the assay. To quantify the absolute abundance of each unique TCRbeta CDR3 rearrangement, sequence reads were collapsed and filtered. For each sample, productive Simpson clonality was calculated as the square root of Simpson's diversity index across productive rearrangements. Not all clones reach the TCRdb copy of this immuneACCESS table, which keeps in-frame sequences only. Checked studies attribute under half of the gap to unresolved V genes and leave the rest unexplained. That table supplies the V and J calls and clone size; D and trimming were determined from the DNA. This sample comprises more than 200,000 clones, 80% to 90% of them detected only once. The ten largest clones capture less than 0.75% of the sample.

As for this clone: Its antigen has not been determined. Base quality data are lacking; no much larger clone is found one base away.

Each collaborating institution followed its own protocols to collect whole blood in K2EDTA tubes. For TCRbeta analysis, collaborator samples were shipped as frozen whole blood, as isolated PBMCs, or as DNA extracted from either sample type. Reading from cysteine to phenylalanine, the CDR3 counts 16 amino acids. The entry retains the CDR3 DNA only, 48 bases that are in frame from base 1. The germline V end is reduced by 2 bases and the J end by 3 bases; junction bases left unmatched: 7. Based on the germline V gene (reference sequence), the CDR1 and CDR2 sequences are WNHNN and SYGVQD. Sequencing was done on a sample of peripheral blood. The chain uses TRBV10-1 and TRBJ1-3; 7 bases in the junction line up with TRBD1. This sequence originates from a man aged 35 to 55 with acute or convalescent COVID-19. The CDR3 reads as follows: CASSEPHRGGGNTIYF. The DNA is TGCGCCAGCAGTGAGCCCCACAGGGGAGGTGGAAACACCATATATTTT.